What follows are 31 T cell receptor beta chains derived from one specimen sequenced in a study of blood T cell repertoires in COVID-19. The method was immunoSEQ multiplex PCR; TCRdb's version includes in-frame clones alone and lacks a portion of them. This sample yields under 200,000 clones, of which 88% are seen a single time; 20% to 30% belongs to the top ten. The sequenced material came from peripheral blood. These receptors were obtained from a man between 60 and 70 years old with acute or convalescent COVID-19.

The chain is built from TRBV19 and TRBJ2-1, with 11 nucleotides matching TRBD2. J gave up 6 bases and V 5 bases, and 9 bases lay outside the gene matches. Germline V lookup: CDR1 LNHDA, CDR2 SQIVND (reference sequence). The CDR3 spans 16 residues. CDR3 sequence (DNA): TGTGCCAGTAGTCCCTTAGCGGGAGGGCCGGTCAATGAGCAGTTCTTC. This gives the protein CASSPLAGGPVNEQFF.

The rearrangement uses TRBV5-6 and TRBJ2-3; possible D gene TRBD2, 5 bases. The CDR3 sequence is 16 residues long. Trimming removed 0 bases from V and 0 bases from J, with 11 bases in between. The germline gives CDR1 SGHDT, CDR2 YYEEEE. The DNA of the CDR3 is TGTGCCAGCAGCTTGGCGCTAGCAGCTAGCACAGATACGCAGTATTTT. It translates to CASSLALAASTDTQYF.

This clone was seen a few times. V and J are TRBV19 and TRBJ1-1, with TRBD1 identical over 7 bases. J lost 2 bases, V lost 1 base, and 4 bases had no gene match. The CDR3 consists of 15 residues. Per the germline V gene, CDR1 is LNHDA and CDR2 is SQIVND (reference sequence). CDR3 protein: CASSIVGTANTEAFF. In DNA form, the CDR3 reads TGTGCCAGTAGTATAGTCGGGACAGCTAACACTGAAGCTTTCTTT.

The V gene is TRBV19, the J gene TRBJ2-4, with 8 bases matching TRBD1. The germline gives CDR1 LNHDA, CDR2 SQIVND (reference sequence). This CDR3 has 16 residues. Trimming cost V 5 bases and J 4 bases; bases outside gene matches: 10. CDR3 coding DNA: TGTGCCAGTAGTTTTCACAGGGGGAGTGAGAAAAACATTCAGTACTTC. Amino acids: CASSFHRGSEKNIQYF.

The rearrangement links TRBV6-6 to TRBJ1-3; 8 nucleotides agree with TRBD1. The CDR3 is 15 amino acids. Germline trimming cut 6 bases from V and 1 base from J; bases unmatched to any gene: 5. CDR1 is MNHNY and CDR2 is SVGAGI in the germline V gene (reference sequence). The CDR3 region has the DNA TGTGCCAGCAGGAAGGGACAGGATTCTGGAAACACCATATATTTT. This encodes CASRKGQDSGNTIYF.

The table lists this clone with a few counts. The chain is built from TRBV27 and TRBJ1-6; D is unclear. CDR1 and CDR2 (germline): MNHEY, SMNVEV (reference sequence). Trimming shortened V by 8 bases and J by 10 bases, and 18 bases separated the two germline ends. CDR3 length equals 14 residues. DNA of the CDR3: TGTGCCAGCGGGCCGGAGGGTCGATTCTCACCCCTCCACTTT. Translation: CASGPEGRFSPLHF.

This clone was found once. The chain links TRBV30 to TRBJ1-3; the D is unclear. The CDR3 contains 13 residues. V lost 4 bases to trimming and J lost 2 bases, with 9 bases between them. Germline CDR1 reads GTSNPN; CDR2 reads SVGIG (reference sequence). This chain's CDR3 is CAWTEGAGNTIYF. CDR3 bases: TGTGCCTGGACGGAGGGAGCTGGAAACACCATATATTTT.

The V call is TRBV18, the J call TRBJ1-3; TRBD1 matches at 7 bases. Looked up from germline, CDR1 is KGHSH and CDR2 is LQKENI. The J segment lost 0 bases and the V segment lost 6 bases, leaving 5 bases of the junction unmatched. This CDR3 has 15 amino acids. The CDR3 DNA follows: TGTGCCAGCTCGCCCGGACAGGCCTCTGGAAACACCATATATTTT. The encoded protein is CASSPGQASGNTIYF. The whole variable domain, remainder taken from reference TRBV18 and TRBJ1-3, is NAGVMQNPRHLVRRRGQEARLRCSPMKGHSHVYWYRQLPEEGLKFMVYLQKENIIDESGMPKERFSAEFPKEGPSILRIQQVVRGDSAAYFCASSPGQASGNTIYFGEGSWLTVV.

This chain connects TRBV3-1 (or the pseudogene TRBV3-2) to TRBJ1-1; maybe TRBD1 (6 bases). The CDR3 is made up of 12 amino acids. The V gene's germline CDR1 is LGHDT and CDR2 YNNKEL (reference sequence). V was pared by 0 bases and J by 10 bases, with 9 bases between. CDR3 residues: CASSQEVGGAFF. In DNA, the CDR3 is TGTGCCAGCAGCCAAGAGGTAGGGGGAGCTTTCTTT.

V and J are TRBV4-1 and TRBJ1-2, with D perhaps matching TRBD1 (5 bases). This CDR3 spans 15 amino acids. Germline lookup yields CDR1 MGHRA and CDR2 YSYEKL. The ends were cut back, 0 bases at V and 8 bases at J, with 16 bases in the middle. CDR3 DNA sequence: TGCGCCAGCAGCCAAGAAGACAGCACCAGGGTAGGCTACACCTTC. Translated, it gives CASSQEDSTRVGYTF.

This clone was recorded a few times. The chain uses TRBV5-4 and TRBJ1-3; D remains unclear. The CDR3 sequence is 14 residues long. CDR1 and CDR2 (germline): SGHNT, YYREEE (reference sequence). V lost 0 bases and J 0 bases, leaving 4 bases between the germline ends. In DNA, the CDR3 is TGTGCCAGCAGCTTGGACAGCTCTGGAAACACCATATATTTT. This codes for CASSLDSSGNTIYF.

V and J are TRBV2 and TRBJ1-4; 8 bases map to TRBD1. Germline lookup yields CDR1 SNHLY and CDR2 FYNNEI. The length of the CDR3 is 15 residues. J gave up 7 bases and V 7 bases, and 11 bases lay outside the gene matches. The CDR3 nucleotides are TGTGCCAGCAAAGAGCAGGGGGCGAGAGGTGAAAAACTGTTTTTT. Translated: CASKEQGARGEKLFF.

This clone was seen just once. V gene TRBV12-3 or TRBV12-4 combines with J gene TRBJ1-2, with 8 bases aligning to TRBD1. This CDR3 comprises 13 residues. V gave up 6 bases and J gave up 3 bases; unmatched junction bases: 3. The CDR3 bases are TGTGCCAGCAGGACGACAGGGGACTATGGCTACACCTTC. This sequence encodes CASRTTGDYGYTF.

The chain joins TRBV6-5 to TRBJ1-5; D is ambiguous. V was trimmed by 4 bases and J by 12 bases, leaving 22 bases between them. The CDR3 is made up of 15 amino acids. Germline V gives CDR1 MNHEY, CDR2 SVGAGI. For the CDR3, the DNA is TGTGCCAGCAGTTCCCACGGGGATTGGATCGGGTACCAGCATTTT. It codes for CASSSHGDWIGYQHF.

The V call is TRBV27, the J call TRBJ1-2; TRBD1 might be the D (6 bases). The CDR3 sequence is 14 residues long. Germline CDR1 and CDR2: MNHEY and SMNVEV (reference sequence). Trimming left V 5 bases short and J 6 bases short, with 16 bases between. CDR3 in amino acids: CASSTQGRNHGYTF. Here the CDR3 DNA reads TGTGCCAGCAGTACCCAGGGGAGAAATCATGGCTACACCTTC.

With regard to this clone: Distinct nucleotide sequences in the sample also encode this CDR3. The chain employs TRBV5-1 and TRBJ2-5; D is possibly TRBD2 (6 bases). Germline-derived CDR1 and CDR2 are SGHRS and YFSETQ. The CDR3 contains 15 residues. V lost 0 bases to trimming and J lost 2 bases, with 11 bases between them. The CDR3 sequence is CASSLVGGVQETQYF. The CDR3 nucleotides read TGCGCCAGCAGCTTGGTCGGCGGGGTGCAAGAGACCCAGTACTTC.

The chain is built from TRBV4-2 and TRBJ1-2; TRBD1 is a possible D gene (5 bases). V was clipped by 1 base and J by 4 bases, with 10 bases between them. Germline V gene lookup returns CDR1 LGHNA and CDR2 YNFKEQ. This CDR3 spans 14 amino acids. CDR3 loop: CASSQVGQGYGYTF. The DNA for the CDR3 is TGTGCCAGCAGCCAAGTCGGGCAGGGCTATGGCTACACCTTC.

The table lists this clone with a few counts. This sample includes further DNA sequences coding for the same CDR3. The rearrangement uses TRBV24-1 and TRBJ2-3; D is unresolved. V was clipped by 5 bases and J by 1 base, with 9 bases between them. From germline, CDR1 is KGHDR and CDR2 SFDVKD. This CDR3 spans 14 amino acids. The CDR3 nucleotides read TGTGCCACCAGTGTAGCTAGAGGCACAGATACGCAGTATTTT. It yields the protein CATSVARGTDTQYF.

J is TRBJ2-1 and V is TRBV7-9, with D unclear. Germline assignment: CDR1 SEHNR and CDR2 FQNEAQ (reference sequence). The CDR3 contains 16 residues. V was trimmed by 4 bases and J by 5 bases, leaving 18 bases between them. The chain's CDR3 is CASSSYGGNINNEQFF. CDR3 coding DNA: TGTGCCAGCAGCTCTTATGGCGGAAATATCAACAATGAGCAGTTCTTC.

The rearrangement uses TRBV10-3 and TRBJ2-3, with 7 bases fitting TRBD1. The CDR3 has 14 residues. The V and J ends lost 6 bases and 2 bases, in that order; junction bases with no gene match: 5. The germline CDR1 and CDR2 sequences are ENHRY and SYGVKD. The DNA for the CDR3 is TGTGCCATCAGGGAGGACAGGAACACAGATACGCAGTATTTT. Its translation is CAIREDRNTDTQYF.

The rearrangement joins TRBV7-3 to TRBJ1-5; weak D call: TRBD1 (6 bases). Between the trimmed V and J ends, which lost 4 bases and 3 bases, there was a span of 16 bases. CDR3 length: 16 residues. CDR1 is SGHTA, CDR2 FQGTGA, per germline. The CDR3 coding sequence is TGTGCCAGCAGCTGGCGCCCGACAGGTACCAATCAGCCCCAGCATTTT. Translating gives CASSWRPTGTNQPQHF.

The chain joins TRBV5-1 to TRBJ2-1, with D maybe TRBD1 (6 bases). This CDR3 comprises 13 residues. V lost 0 bases and J lost 9, with 10 bases in between. CDR1 and CDR2 (germline): SGHRS, YFSETQ. This CDR3 is CASSLDGGGEQFF. The CDR3 DNA is TGCGCCAGCAGCTTGGATGGGGGCGGTGAGCAGTTCTTC.

The V gene is TRBV24-1, the J gene TRBJ2-3; 7 positions match TRBD2. V trimming: 2 bases; J trimming: 0 bases; junction bases outside the gene matches: 4. Germline V gives CDR1 KGHDR, CDR2 SFDVKD. The CDR3 is made up of 16 amino acids. CDR3 residues: CATSDWGGSSTDTQYF. In DNA form, the CDR3 reads TGTGCCACCAGTGATTGGGGAGGGTCTAGCACAGATACGCAGTATTTT.

This chain uses TRBV19 with TRBJ2-2, with 11 bases lining up with TRBD1. The germline CDR1 and CDR2 sequences are LNHDA and SQIVND (reference sequence). The ends lost 7 bases at V and 6 bases at J; junction bases unmatched: 10. The CDR3 is 16 amino acids. As DNA, the CDR3 is TGTGCCAGTACCAAAGATGGGGGACAGGGGGCCGGGGAGCTGTTTTTT. This codes for CASTKDGGQGAGELFF.

This sequence joins TRBV11-2 and TRBJ1-1; D remains unclear. Germline assignment: CDR1 SGHAT and CDR2 FQNNGV. The CDR3 totals 13 residues. V was clipped by 2 bases and J by 8 bases, with 12 bases between them. The CDR3: CASSLPRLVEAFF. The CDR3 DNA reads as TGTGCCAGCAGCTTACCCAGGCTGGTCGAAGCTTTCTTT.

This clone has only a few counts. The V gene is TRBV5-6, the J gene TRBJ1-3; tentative D call: TRBD1 (5 bases). Germline values: CDR1 SGHDT, CDR2 YYEEEE. V lost 4 bases, J lost 3 bases, and 17 bases lay in between. The length of the CDR3 is 16 residues. The CDR3: CASSPITDRIGNTIYF. The CDR3 DNA reads TGTGCCAGCAGCCCAATAACCGACAGAATTGGAAACACCATATATTTT.

The chain employs TRBV6-5 and TRBJ1-3, with 7 bases aligning to TRBD1. Germline CDR1 and CDR2: MNHEY and SVGAGI. CDR3 length: 14 residues. The ends lost 6 bases at V and 4 bases at J; junction bases unmatched: 6. This CDR3 reads CASRPTGDGNTIYF. The DNA of the CDR3 is TGTGCCAGCAGGCCAACAGGGGACGGAAACACCATATATTTT.

V and J are TRBV7-2 and TRBJ2-3; D is unresolved. The CDR3 length is 16 residues. Trimming took 1 base from V and 0 from J, leaving 11 bases between them. Germline V lookup: CDR1 SGHTA, CDR2 FQGNSA. The CDR3 loop reads CASSLGLQASTDTQYF. As DNA, the CDR3 is TGTGCCAGCAGCTTAGGATTGCAGGCTAGCACAGATACGCAGTATTTT.

The chain couples TRBV10-3 to TRBJ1-5; 7 nucleotides agree with TRBD1. The trim removed 10 bases at V and 5 bases at J, leaving 8 bases unmatched. There are 13 residues in the CDR3. CDR1 is ENHRY, CDR2 SYGVKD, per germline. The CDR3 here is CATSTGLDQPQHF. The CDR3 region has the DNA TGTGCCACCTCGACAGGGCTGGATCAGCCCCAGCATTTT.

V and J are TRBV6-5 and TRBJ1-1; 10 nucleotides line up with TRBD1. The CDR3 contains 15 residues. V lost 2 bases, J lost 5 bases, and 5 bases stayed unmatched. The germline V gene encodes CDR1 MNHEY and CDR2 SVGAGI. In nucleotides, the CDR3 is TGTGCCAGCAGTTACACAAGGACAGGGGGGACTGAAGCTTTCTTT. This gives the protein CASSYTRTGGTEAFF.

The gene calls are TRBV4-2 and TRBJ2-1; 10 bases map to TRBD2. The germline V gene has CDR1 LGHNA and CDR2 YNFKEQ. This CDR3 is built from 17 residues. Trimming took 0 bases from V and 4 from J; bases not matched to a gene: 6. In nucleotides, the CDR3 is TGTGCCAGCAGCCAAGATCAAGCGGGGGGGCGATACAATGAGCAGTTCTTC. Protein product: CASSQDQAGGRYNEQFF.